This section outlines one T cell receptor beta chain sequence together with its context. The V gene end was trimmed by 8 bases and the J gene end by 6 bases; junction bases not matched to a gene: 12. Germline V gene lookup returns CDR1 WSHSY and CDR2 SAAADI. This CDR3 contains 15 residues. This record belongs to a study of blood T cell repertoires in COVID-19. Background on the study: The United States, Italy and Spain supplied acute and convalescent COVID-19 samples. T cells, B-cell-depleted T cells, or PBMCs supplied cDNA or gDNA.

Profiling relied on immunoSEQ multiplex PCR, and the TCRdb table lists in-frame clones only, not all of them. Of 250,000 to 300,000 clones in the sample, around 80% were seen once. Categorization into cohorts depended on clinical history that participants reported. The sample consisted of PBMCs or T cells enriched from blood (not recorded which). The chain recombines TRBV10-2 with TRBJ2-7; TRBD2 matches 11 bases. The receptor was derived from a man aged 30-40 years with acute COVID-19. The CDR3 region is CASGWGSGGDGEQYV. The CDR3 DNA sequence: TGCGCCAGCGGATGGGGTAGCGGGGGGGATGGCGAGCAGTACGTC.